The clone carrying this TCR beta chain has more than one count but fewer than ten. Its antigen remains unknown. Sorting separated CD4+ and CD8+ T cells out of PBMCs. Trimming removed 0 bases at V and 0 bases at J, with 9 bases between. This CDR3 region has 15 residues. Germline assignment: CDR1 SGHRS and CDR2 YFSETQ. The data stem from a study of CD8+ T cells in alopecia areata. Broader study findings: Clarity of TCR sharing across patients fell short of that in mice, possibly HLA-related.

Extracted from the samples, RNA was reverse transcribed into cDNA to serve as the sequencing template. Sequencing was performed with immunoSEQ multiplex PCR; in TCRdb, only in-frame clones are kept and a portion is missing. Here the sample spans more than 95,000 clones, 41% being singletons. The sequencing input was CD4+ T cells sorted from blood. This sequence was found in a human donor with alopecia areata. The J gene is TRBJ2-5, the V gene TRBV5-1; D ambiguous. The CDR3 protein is CASSLGSAYQETQYF. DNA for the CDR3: TGCGCCAGCAGCTTGGGGTCAGCGTACCAAGAGACCCAGTACTTC.